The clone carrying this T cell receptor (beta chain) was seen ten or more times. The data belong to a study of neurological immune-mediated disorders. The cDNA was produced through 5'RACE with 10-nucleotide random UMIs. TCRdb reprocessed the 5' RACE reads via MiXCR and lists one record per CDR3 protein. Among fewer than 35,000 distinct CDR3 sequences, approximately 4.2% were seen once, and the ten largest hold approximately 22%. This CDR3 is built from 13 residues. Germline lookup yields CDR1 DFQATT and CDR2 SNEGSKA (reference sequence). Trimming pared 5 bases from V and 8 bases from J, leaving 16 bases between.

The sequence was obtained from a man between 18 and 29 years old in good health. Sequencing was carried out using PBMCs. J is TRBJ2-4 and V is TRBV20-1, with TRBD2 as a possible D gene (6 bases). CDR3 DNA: TGCAGTGCTGACCGGGATCCGGGGGACATTCAGTACTTC. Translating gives CSADRDPGDIQYF.